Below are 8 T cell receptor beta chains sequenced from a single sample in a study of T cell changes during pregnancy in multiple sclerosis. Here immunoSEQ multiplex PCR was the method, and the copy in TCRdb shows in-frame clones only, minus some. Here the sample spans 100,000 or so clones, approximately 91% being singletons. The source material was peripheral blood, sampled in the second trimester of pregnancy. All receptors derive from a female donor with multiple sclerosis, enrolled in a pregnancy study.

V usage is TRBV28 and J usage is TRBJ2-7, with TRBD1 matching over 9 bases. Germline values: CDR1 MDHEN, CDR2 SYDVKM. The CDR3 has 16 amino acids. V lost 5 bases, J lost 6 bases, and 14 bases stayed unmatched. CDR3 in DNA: TGTGCCAGCAGTCCCCTAACAGGGGGCGTTCAGGGCGAGCAGTACTTC. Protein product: CASSPLTGGVQGEQYF.

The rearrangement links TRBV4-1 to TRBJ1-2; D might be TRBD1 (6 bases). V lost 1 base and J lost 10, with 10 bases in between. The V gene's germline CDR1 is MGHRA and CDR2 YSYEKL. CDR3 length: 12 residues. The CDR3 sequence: CASSQGGPIYTF. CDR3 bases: TGCGCCAGCAGCCAAGGGGGGCCGATCTACACCTTC.

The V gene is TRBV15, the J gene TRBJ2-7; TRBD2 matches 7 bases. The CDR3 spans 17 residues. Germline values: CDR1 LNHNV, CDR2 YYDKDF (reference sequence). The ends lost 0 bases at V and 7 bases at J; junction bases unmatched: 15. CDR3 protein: CATSRDLKGRVTKEQYF. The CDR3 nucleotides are TGTGCCACCAGCAGAGATCTTAAGGGGAGGGTGACTAAAGAGCAGTACTTC.

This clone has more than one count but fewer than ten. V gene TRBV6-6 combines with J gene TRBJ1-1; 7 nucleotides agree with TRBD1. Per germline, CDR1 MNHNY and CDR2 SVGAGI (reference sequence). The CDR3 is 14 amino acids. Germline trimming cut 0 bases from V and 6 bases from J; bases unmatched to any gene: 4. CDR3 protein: CASSYSGQFPEAFF. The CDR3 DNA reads TGTGCCAGCAGTTACTCGGGACAGTTTCCTGAAGCTTTCTTT.

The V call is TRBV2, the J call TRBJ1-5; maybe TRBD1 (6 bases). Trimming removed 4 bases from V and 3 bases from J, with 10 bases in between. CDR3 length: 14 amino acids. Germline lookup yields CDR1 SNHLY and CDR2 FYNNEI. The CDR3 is CASSVGQTNQPQHF. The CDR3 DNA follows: TGTGCCAGCAGTGTGGGACAAACCAATCAGCCCCAGCATTTT.

CDR3 protein: CASSLSSGSMYNEQFF. The CDR3, as DNA: TGTGCCAGCAGTTTATCCAGTGGGAGTATGTACAATGAGCAGTTCTTC. The chain couples TRBV27 to TRBJ2-1, with D perhaps matching TRBD2 (5 bases). Trimming took 0 bases from V and 4 from J, leaving 13 bases between them. This CDR3 contains 16 residues. Germline lookup yields CDR1 MNHEY and CDR2 SMNVEV (reference sequence).

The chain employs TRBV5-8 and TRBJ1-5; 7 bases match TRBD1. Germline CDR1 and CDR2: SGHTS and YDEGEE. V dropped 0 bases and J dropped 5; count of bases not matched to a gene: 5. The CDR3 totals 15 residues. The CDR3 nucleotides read TGTGCCAGCAGCTTGGGAGAAAGGGGGCATCAGCCCCAGCATTTT. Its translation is CASSLGERGHQPQHF.

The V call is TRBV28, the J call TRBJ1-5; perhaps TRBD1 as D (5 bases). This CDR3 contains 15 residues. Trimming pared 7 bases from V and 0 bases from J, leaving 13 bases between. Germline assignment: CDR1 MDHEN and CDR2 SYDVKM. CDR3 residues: CASNDKGYSNQPQHF. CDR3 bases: TGTGCCAGCAATGACAAGGGGTATAGCAATCAGCCCCAGCATTTT.